The TCR beta chain described here comes from a study of cytomegalovirus exposure and HLA in healthy donors. The PCR used 60 Vbeta and 13 Jbeta primers. Authors' processing steps: An analysis performed later counted 72 million or so unique TCR beta chains (roughly 10 million of them shared). Generated by immunoSEQ multiplex PCR, the TCRdb table keeps only in-frame clones and is missing some. That table is the source of V, J and clone size, and D and trimming were worked out from the DNA. The sample's table shows 100,000 to 150,000 clones. Overall study results and limits: Among the most significant clusters, several appeared linked to common viral pathogens in a later analysis.

Germline V gives CDR1 MNHNS, CDR2 SASEGT. Trimming took off 4 bases at V and 3 bases at J, with 10 bases between the two ends. CDR3 length equals 13 residues. On this clone itself: Its antigen remains unidentified.

There were likely unrecorded immune exposures, though donors were nominally healthy when sampled. The sample consisted of PBMCs. The clonotype comes from a man aged 35 to 55 in good health and CMV-seronegative. V is TRBV6-1 and J is TRBJ2-7; no definite D call. The CDR3: CASSVQVNYEQYF. CDR3 DNA sequence: TGTGCCAGCAGTGTCCAGGTTAACTACGAGCAGTACTTC.